A selection of T cell receptor beta chains follows, all from one sample in a study of blood T cell repertoires in COVID-19. Clones were sequenced by immunoSEQ multiplex PCR, and TCRdb holds only the in-frame ones, with some missing. The sample has around 150,000 clones; about 93% are singletons. Sequenced material: peripheral blood. The receptors were gathered from a woman aged 45-65 years with acute or convalescent COVID-19. CDR3s include the opening cysteine and the closing phenylalanine or tryptophan. A D gene is named only where the DNA matches it firmly.

DNA	CDR3	D	V	J
TGTGCCAGTAGTGGACAGGGGGCAAAGCTCACAGATACGCAGTATTTT	CASSGQGAKLTDTQYF	TRBD1	TRBV19	TRBJ2-3
TGTGCCAGCAGTTTAGCACAGAACACTGAAGCTTTCTTT	CASSLAQNTEAFF	-	TRBV27	TRBJ1-1
TGTGCCAGCAGCCCCTGGACAGGGGGCTTCTACGAGCAGTACTTC	CASSPWTGGFYEQYF	TRBD1	TRBV3-1/TRBV3-2	TRBJ2-7
TGTGCCAGCAGTGAAGCCGCGATGGGGGGTGAGCAGTACTTC	CASSEAAMGGEQYF	-	TRBV6-1	TRBJ2-7
TGTGCCAGTAGTACAACCCCCCGGGACAGGGGAGGAAATGAGCAGTTCTTC	CASSTTPRDRGGNEQFF	TRBD1	TRBV19	TRBJ2-1
TGTGCCAGCAGTGATCTGACAGGGGCTGATTCACCCCTCCACTTT	CASSDLTGADSPLHF	TRBD1	TRBV6-1	TRBJ1-6
TGTGCCAGCAGCCTAGCCCTAAACGCCATATATTTT	CASSLALNAIYF	-	TRBV7-9	TRBJ1-3
TGTGCCAGCAGCCAAGATGATGATGGGAGAATTCTAAACACTGAAGCTTTCTTT	CASSQDDDGRILNTEAFF	-	TRBV14	TRBJ1-1
TGCGCCAGCAGCCCTATTGGAGGAACTGAAGCTTTCTTT	CASSPIGGTEAFF	-	TRBV4-1	TRBJ1-1
TGTGCCAGCAGGCAGCGGGGGGGCCGGGAGACCCAGTACTTC	CASRQRGGRETQYF	TRBD2	TRBV7-8	TRBJ2-5
TGTGCCAGCTCACCGGTCCTTGGGACAGCTGAAGGCTACACCTTC	CASSPVLGTAEGYTF	TRBD1	TRBV18	TRBJ1-2
TGTGCCATCAGGGGTACAGGGGACGACTCGATTGGAACTAACACTGAAGCTTTCTTT	CAIRGTGDDSIGTNTEAFF	TRBD1	TRBV10-3	TRBJ1-1
TGTGCCAGCAGTTTTACAGGGTCGGATACGCAGTATTTT	CASSFTGSDTQYF	-	TRBV27	TRBJ2-3
TGTGCCAGCAGGGGCTTACTCTCCGGAGAGACCCAGTACTTC	CASRGLLSGETQYF	-	TRBV2	TRBJ2-5